Shown below are 11 T cell receptor beta chains from a single sample sequenced in a study of cytomegalovirus exposure and HLA in healthy donors. Primers for the PCR totalled 60 Vbeta and 13 Jbeta. The repertoire was sequenced with immunoSEQ multiplex PCR; TCRdb's copy has only in-frame clones and lacks some. The listing records tens of thousands of clones. The sequencing sample was made of PBMCs. The receptors originated from a man aged 50-60 years in good health and CMV-seronegative.

The chain uses TRBV28 and TRBJ1-2; TRBD1 aligns across 11 bases. The CDR3 covers 16 residues. The germline V gene encodes CDR1 MDHEN and CDR2 SYDVKM. J gave up 2 bases and V 1 base, and 3 bases lay outside the gene matches. The CDR3 spells CASSLLGTGGNYGYTF. The CDR3 nucleotides read TGTGCCAGCAGTTTATTGGGGACAGGGGGAAACTATGGCTACACCTTC.

This chain joins TRBV27 and TRBJ1-4; maybe TRBD1 (6 bases). The CDR3 totals 14 residues. Germline V CDR1 and CDR2: MNHEY, SMNVEV (reference sequence). The V gene lost 5 bases and the J gene lost 7 bases, with 14 bases spanning the gap. CDR3 protein: CASSPRGGAEKLFF. CDR3 DNA sequence: TGTGCCAGCAGTCCCCGGGGGGGCGCTGAAAAACTGTTTTTT.

V gene TRBV28 combines with J gene TRBJ2-6; D may be TRBD2 (5 bases). This CDR3 has 17 amino acids. V was trimmed by 7 bases and J by 2 bases, leaving 18 bases between them. In germline, CDR1 is MDHEN, CDR2 SYDVKM. The CDR3 DNA is TGTGCCAGCAATCGCCGGGGATCCTATCCTGGGGCCAACGTCCTGACTTTC. Translation: CASNRRGSYPGANVLTF.

The CDR3: CASSEGLAGGSSYEQYF. The CDR3 nucleotides read TGTGCCAGCAGTGAAGGTTTGGCAGGGGGAAGCTCCTACGAGCAGTACTTC. The chain combines TRBV2 with TRBJ2-7; 7 positions match TRBD1. In germline, CDR1 is SNHLY, CDR2 FYNNEI. The CDR3 extends over 17 amino acids. The J segment lost 0 bases and the V segment lost 1 base, leaving 9 bases of the junction unmatched.

The chain recombines TRBV5-1 with TRBJ2-7; TRBD1 matches at 7 bases. The CDR3 runs to 17 residues. Trimming cost V 0 bases and J 0 bases; bases outside gene matches: 9. In germline, CDR1 is SGHRS, CDR2 YFSETQ. Here the CDR3 reads CASSLGQGSRSSYEQYF. The CDR3 DNA reads as TGCGCCAGCAGCTTGGGACAGGGCAGTCGTAGCTCCTACGAGCAGTACTTC.

V gene TRBV6-6 combines with J gene TRBJ1-3; D remains unclear. CDR1 is MNHNY and CDR2 is SVGAGI in the germline V gene (reference sequence). The CDR3 has 16 residues. Trimming left V 6 bases short and J 0 bases short, with 15 bases between. CDR3 sequence: CASSLFPASSGNTIYF. CDR3 sequence (DNA): TGTGCCAGCAGCCTATTCCCAGCGAGCTCTGGAAACACCATATATTTT.

V usage is TRBV9 and J usage is TRBJ2-7; 7 nucleotides match TRBD2. Unmatched junction bases numbered 7, after V lost 4 bases and J lost 0 bases. Germline V lookup: CDR1 SGDLS, CDR2 YYNGEE. This CDR3 comprises 15 residues. The DNA for the CDR3 is TGTGCCAGCAGCTCCGGGGAGGGCATCTCCTACGAGCAGTACTTC. It translates to CASSSGEGISYEQYF.

Written as DNA, the CDR3 is TGTGCCAGCAGCTTAAGCAGGGATGAAAAACTGTTTTTT. Amino acids: CASSLSRDEKLFF. The V gene is TRBV7-3, the J gene TRBJ1-4; D may be TRBD1 (5 bases). V lost 1 base and J 6 bases, leaving 6 bases between the germline ends. This CDR3 is built from 13 residues. Germline V gene lookup returns CDR1 SGHTA and CDR2 FQGTGA.

The genes are TRBV7-2 and TRBJ2-7; 9 bases are shared with TRBD1. Trimming cost V 0 bases and J 3 bases; bases outside gene matches: 3. The germline V gene has CDR1 SGHTA and CDR2 FQGNSA. This CDR3 has 15 residues. As DNA, the CDR3 is TGTGCCAGCAGCTTAGCGACAGGGGGTAACTACGAGCAGTACTTC. It translates to CASSLATGGNYEQYF.

The chain carries TRBV5-1 and TRBJ2-7, with TRBD1 matching 7 bases. Germline-derived CDR1 and CDR2 are SGHRS and YFSETQ. The CDR3 contains 15 residues. The J segment lost 2 bases and the V segment lost 3 bases, leaving 8 bases of the junction unmatched. This CDR3 reads CASSWGRDSPYEQYF. For the CDR3, the DNA is TGCGCCAGCAGCTGGGGCCGGGACAGCCCCTACGAGCAGTACTTC.

V usage is TRBV5-1 and J usage is TRBJ1-2, with TRBD1 as a possible D gene (5 bases). This CDR3 has 13 amino acids. Germline V lookup: CDR1 SGHRS, CDR2 YFSETQ. Trimming took 0 bases from V and 8 from J, leaving 11 bases between them. The CDR3 bases are TGCGCCAGCAGCTTGGAGGGGCTGAAGGGCTACACCTTC. Residues: CASSLEGLKGYTF.